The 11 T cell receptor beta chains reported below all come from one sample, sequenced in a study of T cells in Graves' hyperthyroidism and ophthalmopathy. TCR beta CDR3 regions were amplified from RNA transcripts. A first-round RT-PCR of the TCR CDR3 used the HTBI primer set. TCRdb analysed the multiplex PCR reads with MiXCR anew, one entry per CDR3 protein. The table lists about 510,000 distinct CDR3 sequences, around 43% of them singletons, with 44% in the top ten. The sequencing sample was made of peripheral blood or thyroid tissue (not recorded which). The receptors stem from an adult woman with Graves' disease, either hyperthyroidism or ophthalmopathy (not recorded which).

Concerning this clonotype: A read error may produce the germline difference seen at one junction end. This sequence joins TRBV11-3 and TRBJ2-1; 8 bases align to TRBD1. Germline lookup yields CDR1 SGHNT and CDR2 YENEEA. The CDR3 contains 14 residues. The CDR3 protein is CASSLDDRGTEQLF. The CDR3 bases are TGTGCCAGCAGCTTAGACGACAGGGGTACTGAGCAGCTCTTC.

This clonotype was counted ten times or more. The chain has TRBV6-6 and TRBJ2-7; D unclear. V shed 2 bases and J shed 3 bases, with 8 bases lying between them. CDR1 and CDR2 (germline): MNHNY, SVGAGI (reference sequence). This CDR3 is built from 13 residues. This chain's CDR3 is CASSYVRDYEQYF. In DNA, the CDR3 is TGTGCCAGCAGTTACGTTAGGGACTACGAGCAGTACTTC.

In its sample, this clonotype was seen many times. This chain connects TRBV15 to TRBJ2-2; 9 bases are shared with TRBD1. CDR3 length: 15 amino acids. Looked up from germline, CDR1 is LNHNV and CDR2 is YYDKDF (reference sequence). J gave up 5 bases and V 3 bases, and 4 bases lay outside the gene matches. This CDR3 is CATSRDRGSTGELFF. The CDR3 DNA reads TGTGCCACCAGCAGGGACAGGGGATCGACCGGGGAGCTGTTTTTT.

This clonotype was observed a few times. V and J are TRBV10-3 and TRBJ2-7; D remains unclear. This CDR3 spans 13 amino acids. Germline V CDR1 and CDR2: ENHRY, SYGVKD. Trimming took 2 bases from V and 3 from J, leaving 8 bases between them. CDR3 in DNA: TGTGCCATCAGTGAGCCCAGTAGCTACGAGCAGTACTTC. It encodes CAISEPSSYEQYF.

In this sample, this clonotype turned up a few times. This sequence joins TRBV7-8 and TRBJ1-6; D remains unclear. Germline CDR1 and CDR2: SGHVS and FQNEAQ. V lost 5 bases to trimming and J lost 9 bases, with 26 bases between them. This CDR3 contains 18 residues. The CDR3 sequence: CASSPLISVGPWGSPLHF. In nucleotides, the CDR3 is TGTGCCAGCAGCCCCCTTATAAGTGTCGGGCCCTGGGGTTCACCCCTCCACTTT.

In DNA, the CDR3 is TGTGCCAGCAGCGGACCGAGGACTAGTTCTGGGGAGCTGTTTTTT. Translated, it gives CASSGPRTSSGELFF. V usage is TRBV9 and J usage is TRBJ2-2; 7 nucleotides match TRBD2. The CDR3 covers 15 residues. J was trimmed by 8 bases and V by 3 bases; bases with no gene match: 10. Germline V lookup: CDR1 SGDLS, CDR2 YYNGEE.

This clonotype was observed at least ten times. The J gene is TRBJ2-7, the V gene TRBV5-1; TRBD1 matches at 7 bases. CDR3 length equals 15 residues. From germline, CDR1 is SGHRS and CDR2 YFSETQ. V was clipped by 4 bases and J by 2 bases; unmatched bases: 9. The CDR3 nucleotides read TGCGCCAGCAGCCTATCTCACAGGGGACCCTACGAGCAGTACTTC. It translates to CASSLSHRGPYEQYF.

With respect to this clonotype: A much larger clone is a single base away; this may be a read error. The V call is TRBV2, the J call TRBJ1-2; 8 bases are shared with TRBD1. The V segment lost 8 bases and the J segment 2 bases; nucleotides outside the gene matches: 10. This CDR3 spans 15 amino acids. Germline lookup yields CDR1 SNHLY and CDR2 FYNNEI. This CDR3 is CASGSGQGYNYGYTF. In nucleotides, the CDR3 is TGTGCCAGCGGTTCCGGACAGGGCTACAACTATGGCTACACCTTC.

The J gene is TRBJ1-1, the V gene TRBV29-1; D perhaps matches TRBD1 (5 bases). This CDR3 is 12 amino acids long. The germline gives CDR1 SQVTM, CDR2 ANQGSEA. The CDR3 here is CSAPGRFAEAFF. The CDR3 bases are TGCAGTGCTCCAGGGCGTTTCGCTGAAGCTTTCTTT.

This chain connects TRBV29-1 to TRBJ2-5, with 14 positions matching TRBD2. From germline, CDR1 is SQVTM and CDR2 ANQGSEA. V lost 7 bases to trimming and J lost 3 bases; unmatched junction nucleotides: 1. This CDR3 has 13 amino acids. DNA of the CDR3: TGCAGCGCGACTAGCGGGAGGGAAGAGACCCAGTACTTC. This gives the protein CSATSGREETQYF.

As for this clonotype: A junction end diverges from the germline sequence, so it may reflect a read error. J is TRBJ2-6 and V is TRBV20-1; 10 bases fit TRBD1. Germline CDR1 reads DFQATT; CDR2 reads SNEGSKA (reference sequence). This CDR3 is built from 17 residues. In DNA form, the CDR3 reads TGCGGTGCAAGAGGCGGGACAGGGGCTCCTGGGGCCAACGTCCTGACTTTC. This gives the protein CGARGGTGAPGANVLTF.